The clone carrying this T cell receptor beta chain was counted only a few times. Its target is not known. Trimming at V came to 4 bases and at J to 0 bases, leaving 4 bases not matched to a gene. The CDR3 is made up of 15 amino acids. Looked up from germline, CDR1 is SGHDT and CDR2 is YYEEEE. The sample comes from a study of T cells after yellow fever vaccination. Study-wide results and limits: Compared with primary, the secondary response was weaker and peaked at day 5, not 15. Clonotypes appearing in both CD4 and CD8 compartments existed, and their share was small. Contaminating bulk clonotypes could be abundant in FACS-sorted repertoires.

By 5'RACE template switching, TCR cDNA was produced, with a universal primer site and UMIs added in the process. TCRdb called the 5' RACE reads again in MiXCR, with one record for every CDR3 protein. The data hold approximately 150,000 distinct CDR3 sequences, with 9.3% observed a single time. The V call is TRBV5-6, the J call TRBJ2-3, with 8 bases identical to TRBD1. The clonotype originates from a man younger than 35 who received the YFV17D yellow fever vaccine. Specimen: CD8+ T cells sorted from PBMCs, collected 45 days after the yellow fever booster vaccination. The CDR3 DNA sequence: TGTGCCAGCAGCCCGGGACAGGCTAGCACAGATACGCAGTATTTT. Encoded protein: CASSPGQASTDTQYF.